This entry lists 2 T cell receptor beta chains sequenced from one sample in a study of Graves' ophthalmopathy and Graves' hyperthyroidism. Amplifying from RNA transcripts, the study obtained TCR beta CDR3 regions. A first-round RT-PCR used HTBI primers, followed by a second-round multiplex PCR. TCRdb re-called the multiplex PCR reads through MiXCR, storing one row per CDR3 protein. The data hold 170,000 or so distinct CDR3 sequences, with roughly 37% observed a single time. Sequenced material: peripheral blood. Receptors originate from a woman between 35 and 50 years old with Graves' ophthalmopathy.

The rearrangement links TRBV12-3 or TRBV12-4 to TRBJ2-7; tentative D call: TRBD2 (6 bases). CDR3 length: 13 residues. V shed 8 bases and J shed 8 bases, with 19 bases lying between them. The CDR3 bases are TGTGCCAGCCGCTCGGGAGACTTTAAGCAGCAGTACTTC. Translating gives CASRSGDFKQQYF.

The chain joins TRBV6-1 to TRBJ2-7; 7 bases fit TRBD1. Germline lookup yields CDR1 MNHNS and CDR2 SASEGT. The junction had 10 bases not matched to a gene; V was cut back by 7 bases and J by 4 bases. The CDR3 covers 14 residues. CDR3 in amino acids: CASKRDSTGYEQYF. Written as DNA, the CDR3 is TGTGCCAGCAAGAGGGACAGCACAGGGTACGAGCAGTACTTC.